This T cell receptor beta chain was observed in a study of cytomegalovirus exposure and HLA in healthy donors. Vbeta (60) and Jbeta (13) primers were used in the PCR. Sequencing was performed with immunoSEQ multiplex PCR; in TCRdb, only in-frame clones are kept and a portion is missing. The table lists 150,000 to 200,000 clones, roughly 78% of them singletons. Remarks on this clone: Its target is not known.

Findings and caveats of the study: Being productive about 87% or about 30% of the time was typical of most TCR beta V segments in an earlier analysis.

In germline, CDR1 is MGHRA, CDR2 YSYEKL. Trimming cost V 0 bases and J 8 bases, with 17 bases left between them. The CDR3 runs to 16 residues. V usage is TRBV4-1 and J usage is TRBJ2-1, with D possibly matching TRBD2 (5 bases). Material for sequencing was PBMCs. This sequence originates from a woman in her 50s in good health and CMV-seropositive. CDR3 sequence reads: CASSQERGLVGDEQFF. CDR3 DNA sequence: TGCGCCAGCAGCCAAGAAAGAGGACTGGTCGGCGATGAGCAGTTCTTC.